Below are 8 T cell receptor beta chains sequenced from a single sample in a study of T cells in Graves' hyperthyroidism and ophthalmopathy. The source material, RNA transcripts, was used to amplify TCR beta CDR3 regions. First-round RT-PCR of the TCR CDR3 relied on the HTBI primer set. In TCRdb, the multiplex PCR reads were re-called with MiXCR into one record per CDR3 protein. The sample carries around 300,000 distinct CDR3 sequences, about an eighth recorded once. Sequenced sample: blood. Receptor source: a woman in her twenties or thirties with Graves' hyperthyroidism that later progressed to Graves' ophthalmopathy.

CDR3 region: CASSPEVGGSYEQYF. In nucleotides, the CDR3 is TGTGCCAGCAGTCCCGAGGTTGGGGGAAGCTACGAGCAGTACTTC. V gene TRBV6-2 or TRBV6-3 combines with J gene TRBJ2-7, with D possibly called TRBD1 or TRBD2 (5 bases each). The CDR3 covers 15 residues. Per germline, CDR1 MNHEY and CDR2 SVGEGT. V was shortened by 5 bases and J by 3 bases, with 17 bases between the two germline ends.

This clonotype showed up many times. The CDR3 loop is CASTPGTFIGYTF. Written as DNA, the CDR3 is TGTGCCAGCACCCCGGGGACATTTATAGGCTACACCTTC. The chain combines TRBV12-3 or TRBV12-4 with TRBJ1-2; weak D call: TRBD1 (6 bases). This CDR3 comprises 13 residues. Trimming stripped 7 bases from V and 8 bases from J, with 17 bases between.

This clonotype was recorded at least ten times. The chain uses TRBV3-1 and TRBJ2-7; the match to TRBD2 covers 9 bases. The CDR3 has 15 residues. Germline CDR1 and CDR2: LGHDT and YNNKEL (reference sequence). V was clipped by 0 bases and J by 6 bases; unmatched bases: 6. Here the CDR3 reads CASSQELAGGREQYF. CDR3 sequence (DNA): TGTGCCAGCAGCCAAGAACTCGCGGGAGGGCGCGAGCAGTACTTC.

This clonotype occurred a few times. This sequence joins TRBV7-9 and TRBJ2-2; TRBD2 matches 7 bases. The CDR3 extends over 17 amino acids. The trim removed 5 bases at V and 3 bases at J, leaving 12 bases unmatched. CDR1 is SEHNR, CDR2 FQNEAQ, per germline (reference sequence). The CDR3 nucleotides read TGTGCCAGCAGCCCACGTTGGGGGGACTACCACACCGGGGAGCTGTTTTTT. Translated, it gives CASSPRWGDYHTGELFF.

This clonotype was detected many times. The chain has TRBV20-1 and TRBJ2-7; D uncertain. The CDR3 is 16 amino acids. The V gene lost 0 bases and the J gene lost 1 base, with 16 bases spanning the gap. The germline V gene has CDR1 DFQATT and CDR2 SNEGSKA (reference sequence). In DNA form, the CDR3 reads TGCAGTGCTAGAGATCGTCCAGACGTTGGATCCTACGAGCAGTACTTC. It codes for CSARDRPDVGSYEQYF.

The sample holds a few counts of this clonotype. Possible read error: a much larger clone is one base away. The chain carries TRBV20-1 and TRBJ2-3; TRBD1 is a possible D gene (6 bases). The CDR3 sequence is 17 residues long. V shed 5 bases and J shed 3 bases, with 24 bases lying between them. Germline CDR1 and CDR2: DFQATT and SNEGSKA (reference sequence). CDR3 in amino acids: CSAGASPGTKRTDTQYF. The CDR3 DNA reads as TGCAGTGCTGGAGCTTCTCCCGGGACAAAGAGAACAGATACGCAGTATTTT.

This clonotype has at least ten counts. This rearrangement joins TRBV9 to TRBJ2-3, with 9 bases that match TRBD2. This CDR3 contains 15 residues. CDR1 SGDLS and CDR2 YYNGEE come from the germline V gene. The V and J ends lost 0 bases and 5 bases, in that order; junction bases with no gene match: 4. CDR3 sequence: CASSVDGLARDTQYF. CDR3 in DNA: TGTGCCAGCAGCGTAGACGGACTAGCGAGAGATACGCAGTATTTT.

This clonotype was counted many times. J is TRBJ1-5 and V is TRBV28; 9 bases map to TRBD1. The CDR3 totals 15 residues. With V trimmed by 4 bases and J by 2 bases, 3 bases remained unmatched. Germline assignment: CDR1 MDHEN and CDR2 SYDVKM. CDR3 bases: TGTGCCAGCAGTTCGCGGACAGGGGGCAATCAGCCCCAGCATTTT. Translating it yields CASSSRTGGNQPQHF.